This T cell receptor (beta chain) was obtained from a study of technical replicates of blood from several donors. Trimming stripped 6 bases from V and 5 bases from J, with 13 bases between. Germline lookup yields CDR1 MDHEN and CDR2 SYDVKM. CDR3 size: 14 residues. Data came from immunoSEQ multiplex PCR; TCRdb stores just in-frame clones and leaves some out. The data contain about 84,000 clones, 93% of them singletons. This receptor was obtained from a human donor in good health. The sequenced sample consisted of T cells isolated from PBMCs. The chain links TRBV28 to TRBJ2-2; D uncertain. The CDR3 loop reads CASRQLDSTGELFF. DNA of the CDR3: TGTGCCAGCAGGCAACTCGATAGTACCGGGGAGCTGTTTTTT.